The present T cell receptor (beta chain) was sequenced within a study of cytomegalovirus exposure and HLA in healthy donors. Whole-study results and caveats: CMV serostatus was the sole immune exposure data available. Presence/absence analysis assumed near-uniform sequencing depth across donors.

The V gene lost 9 bases and the J gene lost 0 bases, with 4 bases spanning the gap. The CDR3 runs to 11 residues. Germline CDR1 MNHNS, CDR2 SASEGT. Turning to this clone: The antigen remains unidentified.

This PCR relied on a set of 60 Vbeta primers and 13 Jbeta primers. The protocol was immunoSEQ multiplex PCR, while the TCRdb copy is restricted to in-frame clones and leaves out a portion. The data show under 150,000 clones, with about 76% seen just once and more than 3% held by the top ten. The sample taken for sequencing was PBMCs. The chain employs TRBV6-1 and TRBJ2-3; unclear D gene. The clonotype originates from a female donor in good health and CMV-seronegative. CDR3 sequence (DNA): TGTGCCAGTCGGAGCACAGATACGCAGTATTTT. This sequence encodes CASRSTDTQYF.